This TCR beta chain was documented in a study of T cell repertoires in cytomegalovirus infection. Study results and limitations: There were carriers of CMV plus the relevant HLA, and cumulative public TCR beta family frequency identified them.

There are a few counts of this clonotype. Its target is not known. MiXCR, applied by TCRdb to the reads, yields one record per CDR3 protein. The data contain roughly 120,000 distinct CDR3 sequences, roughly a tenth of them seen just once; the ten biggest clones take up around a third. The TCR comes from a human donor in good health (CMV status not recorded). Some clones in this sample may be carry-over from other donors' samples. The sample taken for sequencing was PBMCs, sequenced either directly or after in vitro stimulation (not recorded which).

The CDR3: CASSPTGPGLAGELFF. DNA for the CDR3: TGTGCCAGCAGCCCCACAGGGCCAGGGCTGGCCGGGGAGCTGTTTTTT. The chain couples TRBV7-8 to TRBJ2-2; D is possibly TRBD1 (6 bases). V lost 5 bases, J lost 6 bases, and 19 bases lay in between. The CDR3 runs 16 residues. Per germline, CDR1 SGHVS and CDR2 FQNEAQ.